These T cell receptor beta chains were read from a single sample in a study of T cell responses to AZD1222 COVID-19 vaccine. Assay: immunoSEQ multiplex PCR; the TCRdb copy retains only in-frame clones and omits some. The data hold 120,000 to 150,000 clones, with about 92% observed a single time. The sample consisted of peripheral blood, taken on day 0 of AZD1222 vaccination. The receptors were gathered from an adult in good health. Both conserved end residues are part of each CDR3. The order of the fields is J gene, D gene, clone size, V gene, CDR3 DNA, CDR3 protein. D genes are given only for firm matches. The size field is filled for only some rows; it gives once, few, many or a size class.

j_call: TRBJ1-1
d_call: .
clone_size: .
v_call: TRBV5-1
cdr3_nt: TGCGCCAGCAGCTTGGAAGCCGACACTGAAGCTTTCTTT
cdr3_aa: CASSLEADTEAFF

j_call: TRBJ1-1
d_call: .
clone_size: .
v_call: TRBV5-1
cdr3_nt: TGCGCCAGCAGCTTGGGAACAGGGAACACTGAAGCTTTCTTT
cdr3_aa: CASSLGTGNTEAFF

j_call: TRBJ2-3
d_call: TRBD2
clone_size: few
v_call: TRBV9
cdr3_nt: TGTGCCAGCAGCGCCGGGACTAGCGGGAGGAAAGATACGCAGTATTTT
cdr3_aa: CASSAGTSGRKDTQYF

j_call: TRBJ1-6
d_call: TRBD1
clone_size: .
v_call: TRBV18
cdr3_nt: TGTGCCAGCTCACCCTCCGGGACAGGGTCTAATTCACCCCTCCACTTT
cdr3_aa: CASSPSGTGSNSPLHF

j_call: TRBJ2-1
d_call: TRBD1
clone_size: once
v_call: TRBV12-5
cdr3_nt: TGTGCTAGTGGTTTGGAACAGGGGTGGCAGTTCTTC
cdr3_aa: CASGLEQGWQFF

j_call: TRBJ2-7
d_call: .
clone_size: .
v_call: TRBV3-1/TRBV3-2
cdr3_nt: TGTGCCAGCAGCCTAAGCTCCTACGAGCAGTACTTC
cdr3_aa: CASSLSSYEQYF

j_call: TRBJ1-2
d_call: TRBD1
clone_size: once
v_call: TRBV3-1/TRBV3-2
cdr3_nt: TGTGCCAGCAGCTACACAGGGGGCCATGGCTACACCTTC
cdr3_aa: CASSYTGGHGYTF

j_call: TRBJ1-4
d_call: TRBD1
clone_size: .
v_call: TRBV7-9
cdr3_nt: TGTGCCAGCAGCTTTAAGGGGGCGTTTAATGAAAAACTGTTTTTT
cdr3_aa: CASSFKGAFNEKLFF

j_call: TRBJ2-1
d_call: TRBD2
clone_size: .
v_call: TRBV7-9
cdr3_nt: TGTGCCAGCAGCCGCGGGACTAGCGGGAGCGATGAGCAGTTCTTC
cdr3_aa: CASSRGTSGSDEQFF

j_call: TRBJ1-4
d_call: .
clone_size: .
v_call: TRBV5-1
cdr3_nt: TGCGCCAGCAGCCAGATGGGGACAAGTAATGAAAAACTGTTTTTT
cdr3_aa: CASSQMGTSNEKLFF

j_call: TRBJ2-1
d_call: TRBD1
clone_size: once
v_call: TRBV10-3
cdr3_nt: TGTGCCATAGGACAGGGCATTCATAATGAGCAGTTCTTC
cdr3_aa: CAIGQGIHNEQFF

j_call: TRBJ1-4
d_call: .
clone_size: .
v_call: TRBV12-3/TRBV12-4
cdr3_nt: TGTGCCAGCAGTTTAGGACAGGAGCAAAAACTGTTTTTT
cdr3_aa: CASSLGQEQKLFF

j_call: TRBJ1-1
d_call: .
clone_size: once
v_call: TRBV7-8
cdr3_nt: TGTGCCAGCAGCGCTTGGACAGTGGGGAACACTGAAGCTTTCTTT
cdr3_aa: CASSAWTVGNTEAFF

j_call: TRBJ1-2
d_call: .
clone_size: .
v_call: TRBV5-4
cdr3_nt: TGTGCCAGCAGCTTGGGACAGGATAACTATGGCTACACCTTC
cdr3_aa: CASSLGQDNYGYTF

j_call: TRBJ2-6
d_call: TRBD2
clone_size: .
v_call: TRBV5-1
cdr3_nt: TGCGCCAGCAGCCGGGGACTAGCGGGGCCTGGGGCCAACGTCCTGACTTTC
cdr3_aa: CASSRGLAGPGANVLTF

j_call: TRBJ2-5
d_call: .
clone_size: .
v_call: TRBV25-1
cdr3_nt: TGTGCCAGCAGTGAGTCCTTCCGGGCCATTCCCCCAGAGACCCAGTACTTC
cdr3_aa: CASSESFRAIPPETQYF

j_call: TRBJ2-5
d_call: .
clone_size: .
v_call: TRBV12-3/TRBV12-4
cdr3_nt: TGTGCCAGCAGTTTGGGCGCGGAGACCCAGTACTTC
cdr3_aa: CASSLGAETQYF

j_call: TRBJ1-4
d_call: .
clone_size: .
v_call: TRBV5-1
cdr3_nt: TGCGCCAGCAGCTTGGAGGGTGGTCTTGGTAATGAAAAACTGTTTTTT
cdr3_aa: CASSLEGGLGNEKLFF

j_call: TRBJ1-6
d_call: .
clone_size: .
v_call: TRBV19
cdr3_nt: TGTGCCAGTAGTATAACCGGGTATAATTCACCCCTCCACTTT
cdr3_aa: CASSITGYNSPLHF

j_call: TRBJ2-7
d_call: .
clone_size: .
v_call: TRBV18
cdr3_nt: TGTGCCAGCTCACCACAGAGGGGTAGCTCCTACGAGCAGTACTTC
cdr3_aa: CASSPQRGSSYEQYF

j_call: TRBJ1-2
d_call: .
clone_size: .
v_call: TRBV16
cdr3_nt: TGTGCCAGCAGCCTCCAAGGGGACCCATATGGCTACACCTTC
cdr3_aa: CASSLQGDPYGYTF

j_call: TRBJ2-3
d_call: TRBD1
clone_size: .
v_call: TRBV9
cdr3_nt: TGTGCCAGCAGCGCAGACAGGGGCGGTGATACGCAGTATTTT
cdr3_aa: CASSADRGGDTQYF

j_call: TRBJ1-2
d_call: .
clone_size: many
v_call: TRBV24-1
cdr3_nt: TGTGCCACCAGTGACGGACGCTATGGCTACACCTTC
cdr3_aa: CATSDGRYGYTF

j_call: TRBJ1-2
d_call: .
clone_size: .
v_call: TRBV6-5
cdr3_nt: TGTGCCACCCAAATGGTTCGGGGGGCCTATGGCTACACCTTC
cdr3_aa: CATQMVRGAYGYTF

j_call: TRBJ1-4
d_call: .
clone_size: .
v_call: TRBV10-1
cdr3_nt: TGCGCCAGCAGTGAAGGTGAAAAACTGTTTTTT
cdr3_aa: CASSEGEKLFF

j_call: TRBJ1-1
d_call: .
clone_size: once
v_call: TRBV6-5
cdr3_nt: TGTGCCAGCATGCTATGGCGGGGAGGAACTGAAGCTTTCTTT
cdr3_aa: CASMLWRGGTEAFF

j_call: TRBJ1-2
d_call: TRBD1
clone_size: .
v_call: TRBV3-1/TRBV3-2
cdr3_nt: TGTGCCAGCAGCCAAGAACACAGGGGCGCTTCCACCTTC
cdr3_aa: CASSQEHRGASTF

j_call: TRBJ2-3
d_call: .
clone_size: .
v_call: TRBV21-1
cdr3_nt: TGTGCCAGCAGTCCTCCCGGGGAGGGGACTCCGTCGGATACGCAGTATTTT
cdr3_aa: CASSPPGEGTPSDTQYF

j_call: TRBJ2-3
d_call: .
clone_size: .
v_call: TRBV9
cdr3_nt: TGTGCCAGCAGCGTAGAAACAGGGACGGCAGATACGCAGTATTTT
cdr3_aa: CASSVETGTADTQYF

j_call: TRBJ1-1
d_call: .
clone_size: .
v_call: TRBV5-1
cdr3_nt: TGCGCCAGCAGCTTGTCGACGACAGGGAACACTGAAGCTTTCTTT
cdr3_aa: CASSLSTTGNTEAFF

j_call: TRBJ2-7
d_call: .
clone_size: .
v_call: TRBV2
cdr3_nt: TGTGCCAGCAGTGAAGCGCTTTTTTCCTACGAGCAGTACTTC
cdr3_aa: CASSEALFSYEQYF